These 13 T cell receptor beta chains were sequenced from one sample in a study of CD8+ T cells in alopecia areata (dated by TCRdb to the late 2010s). The time point label here, explained by the study, means: 4 weeks on oral tofacitinib. The treatment or condition label for this specimen denotes: oral pan-JAK inhibitor, 5-10 mg twice daily. Library preparation used the immunoSEQ multiplex PCR assay. For TCR sequencing, RNA was extracted from every sample and reverse transcribed into cDNA to serve as template. Not all clones reach the TCRdb copy of this immuneACCESS table, which keeps in-frame sequences only. Checked studies attribute under half of the gap to unresolved V genes and leave the rest unexplained. For this sample there are 120,000 to 150,000 clones; roughly 80% appear just once. 25% of the sample is held by the ten biggest clonotypes. The sample was CD8+ T cells sorted from blood, taken at week 4, from a patient treated with tofacitinib. The source is a human donor with alopecia areata.

This clone was observed a single time. The gene calls are TRBV7-6 and TRBJ2-3; 7 nucleotides agree with TRBD1. The CDR3 spans 17 residues. The J segment lost 4 bases and the V segment lost 5 bases, leaving 15 bases of the junction unmatched. Germline-derived CDR1 and CDR2 are SGHVS and FNYEAQ. The CDR3: CASSALSGQELPDTQYF. The CDR3 bases are TGTGCCAGCAGCGCCCTAAGCGGACAGGAGCTTCCAGATACGCAGTATTTT.

This sequence joins TRBV7-9 and TRBJ2-1, with 11 bases aligning to TRBD2. The CDR3 is 13 residues long. Germline lookup yields CDR1 SEHNR and CDR2 FQNEAQ (reference sequence). V trimming: 11 bases; J trimming: 10 bases; junction bases outside the gene matches: 10. This CDR3 is CALLLAGGYEQFF. The CDR3 DNA sequence: TGTGCCTTGCTCCTAGCGGGGGGATACGAGCAGTTCTTC.

The chain employs TRBV2 and TRBJ1-5; perhaps TRBD1 as D (5 bases). The ends were cut back, 2 bases at V and 7 bases at J, with 9 bases in the middle. Germline-derived CDR1 and CDR2 are SNHLY and FYNNEI. The CDR3 runs to 13 residues. CDR3 DNA sequence: TGTGCCAGCAGTGAATGGGGGACCCAGCCCCAGCATTTT. Amino acids: CASSEWGTQPQHF. The complete variable domain, with remaining parts taken from reference TRBV2 and TRBJ1-5, reads EPEVTQTPSHQVTQMGQEVILRCVPISNHLYFYWYRQILGQKVEFLVSFYNNEISEKSEIFDDQFSVERPDGSNFTLKIRSTKLEDSAMYFCASSEWGTQPQHFGDGTRLSIL.

The rearrangement uses TRBV27 and TRBJ2-1; D ambiguous. Trimming removed 10 bases from V and 6 bases from J, with 13 bases in between. Per the germline V gene, CDR1 is MNHEY and CDR2 is SMNVEV (reference sequence). The CDR3 sequence is 12 residues long. CDR3 nucleotides: TGTGCCACCGTTGATAGTGGCAATGAGCAGTTCTTC. It codes for CATVDSGNEQFF.

The gene calls are TRBV7-2 and TRBJ2-2; no reliable D call. There are 11 residues in the CDR3. Per germline, CDR1 SGHTA and CDR2 FQGNSA. V lost 2 bases and J lost 8, with 3 bases in between. CDR3: CASSLSGELFF. DNA of the CDR3: TGTGCCAGCAGCTTATCTGGGGAGCTGTTTTTT.

The V gene is TRBV30, the J gene TRBJ2-3; TRBD2 matches 7 bases. V lost 1 base, J lost 1 base, and 2 bases stayed unmatched. Germline CDR1 GTSNPN, CDR2 SVGIG (reference sequence). This CDR3 region has 14 residues. CDR3 coding DNA: TGTGCCTGGAGTGGTACTAGCGGCACAGATACGCAGTATTTT. Translation: CAWSGTSGTDTQYF.

The V call is TRBV7-9, the J call TRBJ2-3; TRBD1 is a possible D gene (6 bases). The CDR3 is made up of 12 amino acids. The V end was cut by 5 bases, the J end by 9 bases, with 12 bases between. Germline V gene sequence: CDR1 SEHNR, CDR2 FQNEAQ (reference sequence). The CDR3 protein is CASSAGDETQYF. CDR3 in DNA: TGTGCCAGCAGCGCAGGGGATGAGACGCAGTATTTT.

The rearrangement joins TRBV6-5 to TRBJ2-3; 10 nucleotides align to TRBD2. CDR1 MNHEY and CDR2 SVGAGI come from the germline V gene. J was trimmed by 7 bases and V by 9 bases; bases with no gene match: 10. This CDR3 comprises 14 residues. The CDR3 DNA reads TGTGCCAGTGTTCCTAGCGGGGGTTTGAATACGCAGTATTTT. Translating it yields CASVPSGGLNTQYF.

The chain is built from TRBV14 and TRBJ2-7; 7 nucleotides agree with TRBD1. The germline gives CDR1 SGHDN, CDR2 FVKESK. This CDR3 has 15 amino acids. The V gene end was trimmed by 3 bases and the J gene end by 0 bases; junction bases not matched to a gene: 5. This CDR3 reads CASSHDRVSSYEQYF. CDR3 DNA sequence: TGTGCCAGCAGCCATGACAGGGTGAGCTCCTACGAGCAGTACTTC.

The genes are TRBV7-9 and TRBJ1-2; D possibly corresponds to TRBD1 (5 bases). This CDR3 has 16 amino acids. V lost 6 bases, J lost 1 base, and 18 bases lay in between. Germline-derived CDR1 and CDR2 are SEHNR and FQNEAQ (reference sequence). CDR3 in amino acids: CASRRIRGGDNYGYTF. The CDR3 nucleotides are TGTGCCAGCAGACGCATAAGGGGCGGCGATAACTATGGCTACACCTTC.

The chain is built from TRBV6-5 and TRBJ1-2; D possibly corresponds to TRBD1 (6 bases). Germline V gene lookup returns CDR1 MNHEY and CDR2 SVGAGI. V lost 1 base and J lost 8, with 17 bases in between. The CDR3 consists of 15 residues. DNA for the CDR3: TGTGCCAGCAGTTACTTAAAGACAGGCGGTACCGGCTACACCTTC. It yields the protein CASSYLKTGGTGYTF.

The chain couples TRBV7-9 to TRBJ2-7, with 8 bases identical to TRBD1. Germline CDR1 and CDR2: SEHNR and FQNEAQ (reference sequence). The CDR3 extends over 15 amino acids. With V trimmed by 5 bases and J by 6 bases, 12 bases remained unmatched. This CDR3 reads CASSRTGRGRGEQYF. CDR3 in DNA: TGTGCCAGCAGCCGAACTGGCAGGGGGCGCGGCGAGCAGTACTTC.

The chain recombines TRBV11-2 with TRBJ2-3, with D unresolved. Between the trimmed V and J ends, which lost 5 bases and 4 bases, there was a span of 10 bases. This CDR3 spans 13 amino acids. Germline CDR1 and CDR2: SGHAT and FQNNGV. The CDR3 coding sequence is TGTGCCAGCAGCCCCTCCGCCTCAGATACGCAGTATTTT. This codes for CASSPSASDTQYF.